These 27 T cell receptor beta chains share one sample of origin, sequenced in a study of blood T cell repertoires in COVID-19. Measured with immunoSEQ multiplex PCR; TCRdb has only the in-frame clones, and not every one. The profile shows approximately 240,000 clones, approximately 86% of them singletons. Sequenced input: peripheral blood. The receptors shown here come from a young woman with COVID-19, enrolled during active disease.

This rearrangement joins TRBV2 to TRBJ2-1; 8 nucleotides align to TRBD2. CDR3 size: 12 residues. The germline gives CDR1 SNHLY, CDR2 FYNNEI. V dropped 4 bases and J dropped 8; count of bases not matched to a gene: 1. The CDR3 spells CASSGRGDEQFF. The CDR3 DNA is TGTGCCAGCAGTGGGCGGGGGGATGAGCAGTTCTTC.

The CDR3 DNA sequence: TGCGCCAGCAGCTTGGAGGCTAGCGTGAGTACAGATACGCAGTATTTT. As protein: CASSLEASVSTDTQYF. V is TRBV5-1 and J is TRBJ2-3, with a tentative D call TRBD2 (6 bases). The CDR3 is made up of 16 amino acids. Trimming cost V 0 bases and J 3 bases, with 14 bases left between them. Germline-derived CDR1 and CDR2 are SGHRS and YFSETQ. The variable domain in full, with the rest retrieved from reference TRBV5-1 and TRBJ2-3, is KAGVTQTPRYLIKTRGQQVTLSCSPISGHRSVSWYQQTPGQGLQFLFEYFSETQRNKGNFPGRFSGRQFSNSRSEMNVSTLELGDSALYLCASSLEASVSTDTQYFGPGTRLTVL.

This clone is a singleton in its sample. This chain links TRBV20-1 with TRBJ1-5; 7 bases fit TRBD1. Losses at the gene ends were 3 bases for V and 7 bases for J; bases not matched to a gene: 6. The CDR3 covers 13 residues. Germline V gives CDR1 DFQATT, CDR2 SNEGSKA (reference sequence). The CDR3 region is CSASVDRVQPQHF. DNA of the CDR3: TGCAGTGCTAGTGTAGACAGGGTCCAGCCCCAGCATTTT.

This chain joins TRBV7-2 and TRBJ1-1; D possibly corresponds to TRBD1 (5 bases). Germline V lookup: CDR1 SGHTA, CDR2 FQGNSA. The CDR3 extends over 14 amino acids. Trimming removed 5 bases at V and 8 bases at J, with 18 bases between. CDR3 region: CASSLRSRGPEAFF. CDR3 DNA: TGTGCCAGCAGCCTCAGGTCGCGGGGCCCAGAAGCTTTCTTT.

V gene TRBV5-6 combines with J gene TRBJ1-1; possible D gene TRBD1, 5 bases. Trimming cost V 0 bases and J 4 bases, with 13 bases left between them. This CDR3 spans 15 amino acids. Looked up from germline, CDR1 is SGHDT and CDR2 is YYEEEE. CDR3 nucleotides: TGTGCCAGCAGCTTGGCCAGGGCTGCTGGCACTGAAGCTTTCTTT. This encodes CASSLARAAGTEAFF.

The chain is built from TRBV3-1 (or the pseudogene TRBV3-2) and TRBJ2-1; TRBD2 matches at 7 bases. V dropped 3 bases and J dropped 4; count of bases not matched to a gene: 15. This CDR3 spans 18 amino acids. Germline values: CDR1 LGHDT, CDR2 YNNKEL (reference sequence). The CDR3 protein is CASSHPVGGSKIYNEQFF. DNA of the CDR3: TGTGCCAGCAGCCACCCCGTGGGAGGGAGCAAGATATACAATGAGCAGTTCTTC.

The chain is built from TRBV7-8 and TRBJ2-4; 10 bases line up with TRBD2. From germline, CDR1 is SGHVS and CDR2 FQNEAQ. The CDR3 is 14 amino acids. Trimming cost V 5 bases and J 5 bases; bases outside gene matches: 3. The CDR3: CASSLSGGENIQYF. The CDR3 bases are TGTGCCAGCAGCCTGAGCGGGGGGGAAAACATTCAGTACTTC.

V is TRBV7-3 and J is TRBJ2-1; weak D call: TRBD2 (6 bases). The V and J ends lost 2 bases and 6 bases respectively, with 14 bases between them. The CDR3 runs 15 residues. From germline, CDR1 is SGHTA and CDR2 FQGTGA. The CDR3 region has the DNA TGTGCCAGCAGCTTAGGAGGGGTCACCGGCAATGAGCAGTTCTTC. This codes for CASSLGGVTGNEQFF.

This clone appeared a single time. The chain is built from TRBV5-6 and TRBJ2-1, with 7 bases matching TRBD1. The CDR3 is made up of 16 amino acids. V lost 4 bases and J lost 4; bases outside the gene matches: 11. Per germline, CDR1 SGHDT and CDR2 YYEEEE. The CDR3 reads CASSLPGTASYNEQFF. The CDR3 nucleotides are TGTGCCAGCAGCCTCCCCGGGACAGCCTCTTACAATGAGCAGTTCTTC.

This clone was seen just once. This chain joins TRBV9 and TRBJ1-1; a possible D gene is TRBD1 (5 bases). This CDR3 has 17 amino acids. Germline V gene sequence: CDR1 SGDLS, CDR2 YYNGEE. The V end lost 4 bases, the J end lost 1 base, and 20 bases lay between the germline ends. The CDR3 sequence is CASSSLGGLSANTEAFF. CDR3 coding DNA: TGTGCCAGCAGCTCTCTGGGGGGGTTGTCGGCGAACACTGAAGCTTTCTTT. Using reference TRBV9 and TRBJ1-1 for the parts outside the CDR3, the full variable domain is DSGVTQTPKHLITATGQRVTLRCSPRSGDLSVYWYQQSLDQGLQFLIQYYNGEERAKGNILERFSAQQFPDLHSELNLSSLELGDSALYFCASSSLGGLSANTEAFFGQGTRLTVV.

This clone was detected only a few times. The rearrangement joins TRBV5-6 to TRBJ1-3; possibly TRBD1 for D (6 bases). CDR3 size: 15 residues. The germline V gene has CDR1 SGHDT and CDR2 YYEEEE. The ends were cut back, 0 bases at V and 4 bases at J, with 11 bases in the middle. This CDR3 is CASSLAGTGGNTIYF. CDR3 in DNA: TGTGCCAGCAGCTTGGCGGGTACAGGGGGAAACACCATATATTTT.

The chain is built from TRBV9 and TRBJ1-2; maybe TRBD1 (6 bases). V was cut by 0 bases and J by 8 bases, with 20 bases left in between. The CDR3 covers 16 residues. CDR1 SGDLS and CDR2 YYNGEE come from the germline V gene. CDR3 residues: CASSVDPGTGMWGYTF. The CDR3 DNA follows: TGTGCCAGCAGCGTAGACCCTGGCACAGGGATGTGGGGCTACACCTTC.

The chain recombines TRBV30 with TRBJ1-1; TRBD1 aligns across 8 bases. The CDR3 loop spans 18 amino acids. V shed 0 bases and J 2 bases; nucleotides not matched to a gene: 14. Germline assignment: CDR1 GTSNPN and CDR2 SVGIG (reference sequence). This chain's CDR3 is CAWSVGTPGQVVNTEAFF. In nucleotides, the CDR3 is TGTGCCTGGAGTGTAGGTACGCCGGGACAGGTTGTTAACACTGAAGCTTTCTTT.

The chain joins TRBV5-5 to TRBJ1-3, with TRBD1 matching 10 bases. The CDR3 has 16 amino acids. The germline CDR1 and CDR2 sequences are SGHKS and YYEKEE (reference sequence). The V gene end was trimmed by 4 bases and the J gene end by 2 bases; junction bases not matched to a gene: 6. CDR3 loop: CASSPWDRGTGNTIYF. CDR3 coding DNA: TGTGCCAGCAGCCCATGGGACAGGGGCACTGGAAACACCATATATTTT.

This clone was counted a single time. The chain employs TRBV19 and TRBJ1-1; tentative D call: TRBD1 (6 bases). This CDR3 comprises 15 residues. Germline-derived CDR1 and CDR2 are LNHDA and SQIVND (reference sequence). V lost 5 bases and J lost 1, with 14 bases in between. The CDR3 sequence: CASSEGEGGNTEAFF. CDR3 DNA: TGTGCCAGTAGTGAGGGGGAGGGTGGGAACACTGAAGCTTTCTTT.

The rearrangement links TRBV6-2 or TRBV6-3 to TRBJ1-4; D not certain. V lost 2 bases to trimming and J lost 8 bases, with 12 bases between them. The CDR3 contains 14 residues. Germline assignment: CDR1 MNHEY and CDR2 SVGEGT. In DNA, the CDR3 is TGTGCCAGCAGTTACCACCCTTCCGGGGAAAAACTGTTTTTT. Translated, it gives CASSYHPSGEKLFF.

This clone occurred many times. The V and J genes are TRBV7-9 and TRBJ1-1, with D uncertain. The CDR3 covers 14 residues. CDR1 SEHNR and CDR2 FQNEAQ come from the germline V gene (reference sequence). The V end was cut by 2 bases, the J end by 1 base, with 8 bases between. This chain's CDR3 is CASSLSGGNTEAFF. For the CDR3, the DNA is TGTGCCAGCAGCTTATCGGGAGGGAACACTGAAGCTTTCTTT.

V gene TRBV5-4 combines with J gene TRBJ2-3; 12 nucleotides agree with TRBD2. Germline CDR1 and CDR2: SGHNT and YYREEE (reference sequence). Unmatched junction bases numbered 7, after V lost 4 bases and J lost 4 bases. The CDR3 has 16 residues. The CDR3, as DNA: TGTGCCAGCAGCCAGGGGACTAGCGGGCGAGCAGATACGCAGTATTTT. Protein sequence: CASSQGTSGRADTQYF.

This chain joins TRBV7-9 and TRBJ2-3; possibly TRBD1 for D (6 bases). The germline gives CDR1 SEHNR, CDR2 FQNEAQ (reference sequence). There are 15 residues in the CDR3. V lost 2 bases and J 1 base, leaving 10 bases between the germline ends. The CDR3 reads CASSLSRQGTDTQYF. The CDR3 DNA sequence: TGTGCCAGCAGCTTAAGCCGACAGGGCACAGATACGCAGTATTTT.

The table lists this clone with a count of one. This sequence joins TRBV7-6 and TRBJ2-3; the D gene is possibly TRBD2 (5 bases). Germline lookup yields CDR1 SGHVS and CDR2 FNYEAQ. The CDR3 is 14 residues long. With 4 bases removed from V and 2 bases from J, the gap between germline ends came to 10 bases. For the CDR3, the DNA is TGTGCCAGCAGCTCCCGGGGTAACACAGATACGCAGTATTTT. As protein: CASSSRGNTDTQYF.

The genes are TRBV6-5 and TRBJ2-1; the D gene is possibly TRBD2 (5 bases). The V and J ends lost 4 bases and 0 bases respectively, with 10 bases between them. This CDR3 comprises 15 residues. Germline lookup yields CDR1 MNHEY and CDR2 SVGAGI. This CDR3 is CASSLEDPSYNEQFF. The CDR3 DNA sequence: TGTGCCAGCAGTTTGGAGGACCCCTCCTACAATGAGCAGTTCTTC.

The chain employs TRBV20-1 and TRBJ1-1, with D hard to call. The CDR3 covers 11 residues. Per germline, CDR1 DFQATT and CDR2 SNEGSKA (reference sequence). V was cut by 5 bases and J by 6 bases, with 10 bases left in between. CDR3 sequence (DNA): TGCAGTGCTGCTAGCCCGGCTGAAGCTTTCTTT. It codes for CSAASPAEAFF.

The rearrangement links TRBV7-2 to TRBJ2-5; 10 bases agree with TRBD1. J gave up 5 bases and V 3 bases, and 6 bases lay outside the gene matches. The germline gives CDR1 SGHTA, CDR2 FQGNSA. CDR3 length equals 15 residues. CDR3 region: CASSLGQGIWETQYF. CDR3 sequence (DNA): TGTGCCAGCAGCTTGGGACAGGGGATTTGGGAGACCCAGTACTTC. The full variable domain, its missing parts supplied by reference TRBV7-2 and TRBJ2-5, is GAGVSQSPSNKVTEKGKDVELRCDPISGHTALYWYRQSLGQGLEFLIYFQGNSAPDKSGLPSDRFSAERTGGSVSTLTIQRTQQEDSAVYLCASSLGQGIWETQYFGPGTRLLVL.

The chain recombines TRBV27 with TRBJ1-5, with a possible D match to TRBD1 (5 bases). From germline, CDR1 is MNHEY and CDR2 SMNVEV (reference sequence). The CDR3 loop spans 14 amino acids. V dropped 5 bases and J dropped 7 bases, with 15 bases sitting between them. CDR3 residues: CASSMDRGWQPQHF. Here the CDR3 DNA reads TGTGCCAGCAGTATGGACCGGGGGTGGCAGCCCCAGCATTTT.

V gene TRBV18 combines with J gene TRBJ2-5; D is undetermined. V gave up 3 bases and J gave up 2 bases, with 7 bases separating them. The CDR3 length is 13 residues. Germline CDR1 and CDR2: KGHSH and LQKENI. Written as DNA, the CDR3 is TGTGCCAGCTCACCGAAGAGACAAGAGACCCAGTACTTC. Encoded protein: CASSPKRQETQYF. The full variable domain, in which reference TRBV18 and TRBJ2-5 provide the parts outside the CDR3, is NAGVMQNPRHLVRRRGQEARLRCSPMKGHSHVYWYRQLPEEGLKFMVYLQKENIIDESGMPKERFSAEFPKEGPSILRIQQVVRGDSAAYFCASSPKRQETQYFGPGTRLLVL.

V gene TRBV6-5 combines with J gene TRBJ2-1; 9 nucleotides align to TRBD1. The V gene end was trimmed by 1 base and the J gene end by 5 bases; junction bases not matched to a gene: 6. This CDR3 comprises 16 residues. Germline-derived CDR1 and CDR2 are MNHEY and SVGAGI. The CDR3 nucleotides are TGTGCCAGCAGTTACTTCGGGACAGGGTGGAACAATGAGCAGTTCTTC. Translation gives CASSYFGTGWNNEQFF.

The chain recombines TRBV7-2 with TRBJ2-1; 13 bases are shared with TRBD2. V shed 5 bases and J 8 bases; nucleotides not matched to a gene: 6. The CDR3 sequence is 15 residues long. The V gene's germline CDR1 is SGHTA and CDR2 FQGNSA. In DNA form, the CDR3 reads TGTGCCAGCAGCAGGACTAGCGGGAGTTTGGATGAGCAGTTCTTC. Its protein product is CASSRTSGSLDEQFF.